The 11 T cell receptor beta chains listed next were all sequenced from one sample in a study of PD-1 blockade in classical Hodgkin lymphoma. Assay used: immunoSEQ multiplex PCR; TCRdb lists only in-frame clones, some missing. The sample yields tens of thousands of clones, 90% seen once. Specified time point: cycle 4 day 1 (C4D1), after five to seven weeks of nivolumab. Exposure to brentuximab vedotin varied, and each patient had relapsed following autologous stem cell transplantation. Sequences were derived from peripheral blood mononuclear cells (PBMCs), sampled before the fourth cycle of nivolumab. The receptors stem from a human donor with classical Hodgkin lymphoma.

V usage is TRBV7-3 and J usage is TRBJ2-1; D may be TRBD1 (5 bases). Germline assignment: CDR1 SGHTA and CDR2 FQGTGA. V shed 1 base and J shed 5 bases, with 18 bases lying between them. The CDR3 covers 17 residues. CDR3 coding DNA: TGTGCCAGCAGCTTAAGGCCGGATTTGACAGAAAACAATGAGCAGTTCTTC. Protein sequence: CASSLRPDLTENNEQFF.

V is TRBV6-5 and J is TRBJ2-1, with a possible D match to TRBD1 (6 bases). The CDR3 consists of 13 residues. The V gene lost 6 bases and the J gene lost 9 bases, with 15 bases spanning the gap. Germline assignment: CDR1 MNHEY and CDR2 SVGAGI. The CDR3 DNA reads TGTGCCAGCAGAGGGGGTCCTTTGACTGAGCAGTTCTTC. Translated: CASRGGPLTEQFF.

The CDR3 DNA sequence: TGTGCCAGCGGACGTCTGAACACTGAAGCTTTCTTT. As protein: CASGRLNTEAFF. The rearrangement joins TRBV9 to TRBJ1-1, with D unclear. The germline V gene encodes CDR1 SGDLS and CDR2 YYNGEE. The CDR3 loop spans 12 amino acids. Trimming took 7 bases from V and 0 from J, leaving 7 bases between them.

The J gene is TRBJ1-5, the V gene TRBV7-9; 9 bases match TRBD1. V lost 6 bases, J lost 4 bases, and 7 bases stayed unmatched. The length of the CDR3 is 15 residues. CDR1 SEHNR and CDR2 FQNEAQ come from the germline V gene (reference sequence). The CDR3 reads CASSWDREGNQPQHF. The CDR3 DNA is TGTGCCAGCAGTTGGGACAGGGAGGGGAATCAGCCCCAGCATTTT.

The chain uses TRBV30 and TRBJ1-4, with a tentative D call TRBD1 (5 bases). Germline V gene sequence: CDR1 GTSNPN, CDR2 SVGIG (reference sequence). V dropped 0 bases and J dropped 10 bases, with 15 bases sitting between them. CDR3 length: 14 residues. The CDR3 sequence is CAWSVGTARGKLFF. CDR3 bases: TGTGCCTGGAGTGTAGGGACGGCCAGAGGAAAACTGTTTTTT.

The rearrangement joins TRBV7-9 to TRBJ2-1, with 10 bases that match TRBD1. The length of the CDR3 is 15 residues. CDR1 and CDR2 (germline): SEHNR, FQNEAQ (reference sequence). The V gene end was trimmed by 3 bases and the J gene end by 6 bases; junction bases not matched to a gene: 5. In DNA form, the CDR3 reads TGTGCCAGCAGCTTTCCGGGACAGGGGACCAATGAGCAGTTCTTC. Its protein product is CASSFPGQGTNEQFF.

The chain employs TRBV5-1 and TRBJ1-1, with D unclear. Germline V gene sequence: CDR1 SGHRS, CDR2 YFSETQ. The CDR3 contains 14 residues. V lost 4 bases and J 0 bases, leaving 10 bases between the germline ends. CDR3 in DNA: TGCGCCAGCAGCGTGGCGGGCATGAACACTGAAGCTTTCTTT. It codes for CASSVAGMNTEAFF.

The CDR3 nucleotides are TGTGCCTTGCTCTTCGGGGGCGGATTGGACGAGCAGTACTTC. Its protein product is CALLFGGGLDEQYF. V usage is TRBV30 and J usage is TRBJ2-7; either TRBD1 or TRBD2 may supply D (6 bases each). This CDR3 region has 14 residues. Germline-derived CDR1 and CDR2 are GTSNPN and SVGIG (reference sequence). V lost 7 bases, J lost 5 bases, and 21 bases lay in between.

V and J are TRBV7-9 and TRBJ1-6; maybe TRBD1 (6 bases). V was shortened by 0 bases and J by 5 bases, with 14 bases between the two germline ends. Germline assignment: CDR1 SEHNR and CDR2 FQNEAQ (reference sequence). The CDR3 loop spans 17 amino acids. CDR3 DNA sequence: TGTGCCAGCAGCTTAGCACAGGGAGGCGAGAATAATTCACCCCTCCACTTT. Its protein product is CASSLAQGGENNSPLHF. The full variable domain, with the rest looked up from reference TRBV7-9 and TRBJ1-6, is DTGVSQNPRHKITKRGQNVTFRCDPISEHNRLYWYRQTLGQGPEFLTYFQNEAQLEKSRLLSDRFSAERPKGSFSTLEIQRTEQGDSAMYLCASSLAQGGENNSPLHFGNGTRLTVT.

The chain carries TRBV30 and TRBJ1-5; 7 bases are shared with TRBD1. Germline V CDR1 and CDR2: GTSNPN, SVGIG (reference sequence). The length of the CDR3 is 14 residues. V shed 1 base and J 4 bases; nucleotides not matched to a gene: 4. The CDR3 DNA follows: TGTGCCTGGAGTGCGGGACAGAATAATCAGCCCCAGCATTTT. This codes for CAWSAGQNNQPQHF.

The chain employs TRBV6-5 and TRBJ2-1; 8 nucleotides match TRBD2. The CDR3 length is 16 residues. CDR1 is MNHEY, CDR2 SVGAGI, per germline. V lost 2 bases and J lost 1; bases outside the gene matches: 4. The CDR3 DNA reads TGTGCCAGCAGTTACCACGCGGGGGGATCCTACAATGAGCAGTTCTTC. The encoded protein is CASSYHAGGSYNEQFF.